Sequencing of this TCR beta chain was carried out in a study of T cells in Graves' hyperthyroidism and ophthalmopathy. General observations from the study: The model's output predicted ophthalmopathy at a median of 6.5 months prior to onset. Blood also showed most of the thyroid clonotypes that were expanded above 0.001.

RNA transcripts served as the template for amplifying TCR beta CDR3 regions. The TCR CDR3 first-round RT-PCR relied on the HTBI primer set. A single record per CDR3 protein comes from TCRdb applying MiXCR to the multiplex PCR reads. The sample lists about 290,000 distinct CDR3 sequences; roughly 15% were seen once. In the case of this clonotype: Its antigen is unidentified.

Graves' hyperthyroidism without ophthalmopathy progression within 18 months was termed stable. Clinical symptoms, serum thyroxine, TRAb, thyroid ultrasound and orbital computed tomography established diagnosis. After removal of 5 bases from V and 8 bases from J, the junction contained 4 bases not matched to a gene. CDR1 LGHDT and CDR2 YNNKEL come from the germline V gene (reference sequence). This CDR3 contains 13 residues. J is TRBJ2-1 and V is TRBV3-1; TRBD1 matches 9 bases. The TCR was taken from a man aged 25 to 45 with Graves' hyperthyroidism. The sample consisted of blood. In nucleotides, the CDR3 is TGTGCCAGCAGCGCCCACAGGGGGCATGAGCAGTTCTTC. Protein: CASSAHRGHEQFF.